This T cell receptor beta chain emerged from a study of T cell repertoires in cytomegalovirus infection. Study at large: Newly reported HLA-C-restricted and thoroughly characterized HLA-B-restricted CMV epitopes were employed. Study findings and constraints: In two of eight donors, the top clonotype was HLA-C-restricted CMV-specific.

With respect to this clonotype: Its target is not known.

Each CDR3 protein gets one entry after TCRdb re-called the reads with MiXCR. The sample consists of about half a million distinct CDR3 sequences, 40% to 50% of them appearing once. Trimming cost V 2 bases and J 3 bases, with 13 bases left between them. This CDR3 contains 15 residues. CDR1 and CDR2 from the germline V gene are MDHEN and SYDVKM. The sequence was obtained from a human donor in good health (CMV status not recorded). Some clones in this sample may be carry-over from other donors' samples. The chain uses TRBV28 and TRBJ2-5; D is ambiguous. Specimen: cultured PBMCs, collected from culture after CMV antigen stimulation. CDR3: CASSLNPTREETQYF. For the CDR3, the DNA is TGTGCCAGCAGTTTAAACCCGACAAGGGAAGAGACCCAGTACTTC.